These 8 T cell receptor beta chains were all obtained from the same sample, sequenced in a study of cytomegalovirus exposure and HLA in healthy donors. Use of 60 Vbeta and 13 Jbeta primers characterized the PCR. The table came from immunoSEQ multiplex PCR; TCRdb's copy has only in-frame clones and leaves some out. In the table there are about 50,000 clones, roughly 81% of which are singletons. The sequenced sample consisted of PBMCs. These TCRs come from a woman in her 40s in good health and CMV-seropositive.

This chain joins TRBV5-4 and TRBJ1-2, with no clear D. The germline V and J ends were trimmed by 7 bases and 4 bases, with 20 bases remaining between them. Germline lookup yields CDR1 SGHNT and CDR2 YYREEE (reference sequence). The CDR3 consists of 15 residues. CDR3 sequence: CASSWTGTSLYGYTF. The CDR3 coding sequence is TGTGCCAGCTCATGGACTGGAACTTCTCTCTATGGCTACACCTTC.

CDR3 sequence (DNA): TGTGCCAGCAGTGGGACAGATAGGCCCTACGAGCAGTACTTC. This translates into CASSGTDRPYEQYF. The rearrangement links TRBV6-5 to TRBJ2-7, with 7 bases matching TRBD1. V lost 5 bases and J lost 2; bases outside the gene matches: 6. Germline V gene sequence: CDR1 MNHEY, CDR2 SVGAGI. The CDR3 runs 14 residues.

This clone was seen more than once but under ten times. V usage is TRBV7-6 and J usage is TRBJ1-3; D ambiguous. The CDR3 sequence is 15 residues long. The V end lost 1 base, the J end lost 5 bases, and 12 bases lay between the germline ends. Per germline, CDR1 SGHVS and CDR2 FNYEAQ. The CDR3 region is CASSLETGIRNTIYF. The CDR3 bases are TGTGCCAGCAGCTTAGAGACGGGGATAAGAAACACCATATATTTT.

The J gene is TRBJ1-6, the V gene TRBV2, with 10 bases matching TRBD1. Per germline, CDR1 SNHLY and CDR2 FYNNEI. J was trimmed by 9 bases and V by 6 bases; bases with no gene match: 8. This CDR3 region has 15 residues. The CDR3 sequence is CASRAGTGARSPLHF. As DNA, the CDR3 is TGTGCCAGCAGGGCCGGGACAGGGGCACGTTCACCCCTCCACTTT.

The chain carries TRBV6-5 and TRBJ1-2, with TRBD1 identical over 8 bases. This CDR3 contains 15 residues. The germline gives CDR1 MNHEY, CDR2 SVGAGI. With V trimmed by 6 bases and J by 4 bases, 10 bases remained unmatched. The chain's CDR3 is CASSERQGSIYGYTF. In DNA form, the CDR3 reads TGTGCCAGCAGCGAAAGACAGGGGAGTATCTATGGCTACACCTTC.

Regarding this clone: Since the CDR3 does not end with the conserved phenylalanine or tryptophan, this likely comes from a read error. The chain links TRBV14 to TRBJ2-7; D possibly corresponds to TRBD2 (6 bases). Germline-derived CDR1 and CDR2 are SGHDN and FVKESK. Trimming left V 1 base short and J 7 bases short, with 14 bases between. CDR3 length: 14 residues. CDR3 amino acids: CASSQGDFHGEQYL. In DNA, the CDR3 is TGTGCCAGCAGCCAAGGGGACTTCCACGGGGAGCAGTACCTC.

The gene calls are TRBV6-5 and TRBJ1-6, with 9 bases fitting TRBD1. Germline CDR1 MNHEY, CDR2 SVGAGI. The CDR3 has 14 amino acids. The ends lost 6 bases at V and 10 bases at J; junction bases unmatched: 7. The CDR3 coding sequence is TGTGCCAGCAGCCCCGGACAGGGGTGGTCACCCCTCCACTTT. Its protein product is CASSPGQGWSPLHF.

The CDR3 region is CASSLAGDYGYTF. The DNA for the CDR3 is TGCGCCAGCAGCTTGGCAGGGGACTATGGCTACACCTTC. The chain combines TRBV5-1 with TRBJ1-2; the D gene is possibly TRBD1 (6 bases). The CDR3 is made up of 13 amino acids. The V gene lost 0 bases and the J gene lost 3 bases, with 6 bases spanning the gap. Germline lookup yields CDR1 SGHRS and CDR2 YFSETQ. The full variable domain, completed using reference TRBV5-1 and TRBJ1-2, is KAGVTQTPRYLIKTRGQQVTLSCSPISGHRSVSWYQQTPGQGLQFLFEYFSETQRNKGNFPGRFSGRQFSNSRSEMNVSTLELGDSALYLCASSLAGDYGYTFGSGTRLTVV.